A single sample gave rise to the 2 T cell receptor beta chains below, sequenced in a study of CD8+ T cells in alopecia areata. Reverse transcription of extracted RNA yielded cDNA, which provided the sequencing template. Some clones are missing from TCRdb's copy, which holds only in-frame ones; the method was immunoSEQ multiplex PCR. The sample lists roughly 140,000 clones; 45% to 60% were seen once. Sample: CD4+ T cells sorted from blood, taken at week 0. These receptors were obtained from a human donor with alopecia areata.

The CDR3 region is CASSPGQGTGYTF. The CDR3 DNA sequence: TGTGCCAGCTCACCGGGACAGGGCACTGGCTACACCTTC. The chain combines TRBV18 with TRBJ1-2, with TRBD1 identical over 9 bases. CDR1 and CDR2 from the germline V gene are KGHSH and LQKENI. V shed 3 bases, J shed 7 bases, and the junction held 3 bases outside the gene matches. The CDR3 extends over 13 amino acids.

This clone was seen only a few times. This chain joins TRBV30 and TRBJ1-3; TRBD1 agrees at 7 bases. This CDR3 is built from 15 residues. J was trimmed by 0 bases and V by 0 bases; bases with no gene match: 2. The germline V gene encodes CDR1 GTSNPN and CDR2 SVGIG (reference sequence). The DNA for the CDR3 is TGTGCCTGGAGTGTACAGGGGCCCTCTGGAAACACCATATATTTT. Translating gives CAWSVQGPSGNTIYF.